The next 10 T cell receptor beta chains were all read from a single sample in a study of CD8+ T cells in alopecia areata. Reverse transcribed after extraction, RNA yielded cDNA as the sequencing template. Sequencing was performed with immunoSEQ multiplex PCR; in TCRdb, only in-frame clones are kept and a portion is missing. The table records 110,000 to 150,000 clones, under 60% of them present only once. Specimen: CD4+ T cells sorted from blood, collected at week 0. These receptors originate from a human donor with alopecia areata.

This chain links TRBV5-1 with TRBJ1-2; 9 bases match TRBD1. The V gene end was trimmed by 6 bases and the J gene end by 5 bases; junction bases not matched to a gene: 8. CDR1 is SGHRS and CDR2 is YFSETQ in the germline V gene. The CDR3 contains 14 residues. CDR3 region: CASTLATGGYGYTF. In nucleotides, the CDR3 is TGCGCCAGCACCCTGGCGACAGGGGGGTATGGCTACACCTTC.

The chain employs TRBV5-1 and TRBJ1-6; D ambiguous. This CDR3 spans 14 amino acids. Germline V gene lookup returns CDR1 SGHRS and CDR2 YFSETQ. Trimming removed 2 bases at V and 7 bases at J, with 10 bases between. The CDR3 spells CASSLRQINSPLHF. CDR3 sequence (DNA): TGCGCCAGCAGCTTACGCCAGATCAATTCACCCCTCCACTTT.

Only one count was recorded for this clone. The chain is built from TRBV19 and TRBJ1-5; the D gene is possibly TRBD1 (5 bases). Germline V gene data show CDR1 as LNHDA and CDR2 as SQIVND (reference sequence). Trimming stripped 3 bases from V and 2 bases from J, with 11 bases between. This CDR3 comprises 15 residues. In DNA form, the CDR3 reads TGTGCCAGTAGTATGGGACGTCATGGCAATCAGCCCCAGCATTTT. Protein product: CASSMGRHGNQPQHF. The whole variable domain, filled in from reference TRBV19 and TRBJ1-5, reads DGGITQSPKYLFRKEGQNVTLSCEQNLNHDAMYWYRQDPGQGLRLIYYSQIVNDFQKGDIAEGYSVSREKKESFPLTVTSAQKNPTAFYLCASSMGRHGNQPQHFGDGTRLSIL.

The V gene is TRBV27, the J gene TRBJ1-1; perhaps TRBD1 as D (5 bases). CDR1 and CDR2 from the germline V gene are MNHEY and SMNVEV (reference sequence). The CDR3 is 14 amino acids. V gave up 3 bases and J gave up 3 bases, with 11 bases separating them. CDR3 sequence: CASSFRVGYTEAFF. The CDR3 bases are TGTGCCAGCAGTTTCAGGGTAGGGTACACTGAAGCTTTCTTT.

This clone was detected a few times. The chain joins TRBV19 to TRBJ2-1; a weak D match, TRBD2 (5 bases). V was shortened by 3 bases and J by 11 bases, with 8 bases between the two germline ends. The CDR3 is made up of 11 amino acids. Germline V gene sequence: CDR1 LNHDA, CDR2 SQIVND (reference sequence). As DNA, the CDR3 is TGTGCCAGTAGTATCGAGGGCCAGCAGTTCTTC. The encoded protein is CASSIEGQQFF.

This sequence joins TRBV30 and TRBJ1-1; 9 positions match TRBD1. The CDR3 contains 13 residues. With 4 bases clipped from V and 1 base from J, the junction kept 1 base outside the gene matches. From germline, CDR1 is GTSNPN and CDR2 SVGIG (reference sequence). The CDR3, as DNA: TGTGCCTGGAAGACAGGGGGGAACACTGAAGCTTTCTTT. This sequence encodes CAWKTGGNTEAFF.

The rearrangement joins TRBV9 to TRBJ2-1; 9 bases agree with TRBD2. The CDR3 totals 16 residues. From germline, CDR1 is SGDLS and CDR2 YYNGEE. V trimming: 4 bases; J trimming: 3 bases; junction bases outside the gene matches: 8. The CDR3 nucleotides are TGTGCCAGCAGCCGGGATGGCGGGGGGGACTACAATGAGCAGTTCTTC. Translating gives CASSRDGGGDYNEQFF. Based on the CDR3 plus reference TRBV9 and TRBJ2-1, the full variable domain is DSGVTQTPKHLITATGQRVTLRCSPRSGDLSVYWYQQSLDQGLQFLIQYYNGEERAKGNILERFSAQQFPDLHSELNLSSLELGDSALYFCASSRDGGGDYNEQFFGPGTRLTVL.

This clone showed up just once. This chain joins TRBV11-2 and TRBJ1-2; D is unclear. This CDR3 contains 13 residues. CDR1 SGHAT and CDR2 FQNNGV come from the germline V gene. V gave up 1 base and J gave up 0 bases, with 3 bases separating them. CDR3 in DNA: TGTGCCAGCAGCTTAGGAGCTAACTATGGCTACACCTTC. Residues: CASSLGANYGYTF. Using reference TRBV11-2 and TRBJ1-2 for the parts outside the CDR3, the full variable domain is EAGVAQSPRYKIIEKRQSVAFWCNPISGHATLYWYQQILGQGPKLLIQFQNNGVVDDSQLPKDRFSAERLKGVDSTLKIQPAKLEDSAVYLCASSLGANYGYTFGSGTRLTVV.

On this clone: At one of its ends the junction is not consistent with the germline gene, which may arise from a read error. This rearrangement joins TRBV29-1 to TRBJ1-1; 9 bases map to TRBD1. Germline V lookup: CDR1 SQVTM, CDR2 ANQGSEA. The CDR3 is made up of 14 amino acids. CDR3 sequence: CSSGQGGMNTEALF. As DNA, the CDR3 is TGCAGTTCGGGACAGGGAGGTATGAACACTGAAGCTCTCTTT.

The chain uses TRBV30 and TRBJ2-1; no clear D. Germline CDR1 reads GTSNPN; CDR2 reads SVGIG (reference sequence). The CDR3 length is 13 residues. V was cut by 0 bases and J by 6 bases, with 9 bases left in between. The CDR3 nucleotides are TGTGCCTGGAGTGTTGGGTTAGTCAATGAGCAGTTCTTC. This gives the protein CAWSVGLVNEQFF. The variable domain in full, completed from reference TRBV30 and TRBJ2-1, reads SQTIHQWPATLVQPVGSPLSLECTVEGTSNPNLYWYRQAAGRGLQLLFYSVGIGQISSEVPQNLSASRPQDRQFILSSKKLLLSDSGFYLCAWSVGLVNEQFFGPGTRLTVL.